This TCR beta chain was profiled in a study of T cell repertoires in cytomegalovirus infection. MiXCR, applied by TCRdb to the reads, yields one record per CDR3 protein. The repertoire consists of a few hundred thousand distinct CDR3 sequences, with 26% occurring once and the leading ten covering about 12%. Looked up from germline, CDR1 is KGHDR and CDR2 is SFDVKD. CDR3 size: 14 residues. V gave up 5 bases and J gave up 6 bases; unmatched junction bases: 7. The specimen sequenced was PBMCs. This clonotype originated in a human donor in good health (CMV status not recorded). Some clones in this sample may be carry-over from other donors' samples. The rearrangement joins TRBV24-1 to TRBJ1-2; 8 bases match TRBD1. The CDR3 region has the DNA TGTGCCACCAGTGGCGGGCAGGGGGCTAATGGCTACACCTTC. This translates into CATSGGQGANGYTF.